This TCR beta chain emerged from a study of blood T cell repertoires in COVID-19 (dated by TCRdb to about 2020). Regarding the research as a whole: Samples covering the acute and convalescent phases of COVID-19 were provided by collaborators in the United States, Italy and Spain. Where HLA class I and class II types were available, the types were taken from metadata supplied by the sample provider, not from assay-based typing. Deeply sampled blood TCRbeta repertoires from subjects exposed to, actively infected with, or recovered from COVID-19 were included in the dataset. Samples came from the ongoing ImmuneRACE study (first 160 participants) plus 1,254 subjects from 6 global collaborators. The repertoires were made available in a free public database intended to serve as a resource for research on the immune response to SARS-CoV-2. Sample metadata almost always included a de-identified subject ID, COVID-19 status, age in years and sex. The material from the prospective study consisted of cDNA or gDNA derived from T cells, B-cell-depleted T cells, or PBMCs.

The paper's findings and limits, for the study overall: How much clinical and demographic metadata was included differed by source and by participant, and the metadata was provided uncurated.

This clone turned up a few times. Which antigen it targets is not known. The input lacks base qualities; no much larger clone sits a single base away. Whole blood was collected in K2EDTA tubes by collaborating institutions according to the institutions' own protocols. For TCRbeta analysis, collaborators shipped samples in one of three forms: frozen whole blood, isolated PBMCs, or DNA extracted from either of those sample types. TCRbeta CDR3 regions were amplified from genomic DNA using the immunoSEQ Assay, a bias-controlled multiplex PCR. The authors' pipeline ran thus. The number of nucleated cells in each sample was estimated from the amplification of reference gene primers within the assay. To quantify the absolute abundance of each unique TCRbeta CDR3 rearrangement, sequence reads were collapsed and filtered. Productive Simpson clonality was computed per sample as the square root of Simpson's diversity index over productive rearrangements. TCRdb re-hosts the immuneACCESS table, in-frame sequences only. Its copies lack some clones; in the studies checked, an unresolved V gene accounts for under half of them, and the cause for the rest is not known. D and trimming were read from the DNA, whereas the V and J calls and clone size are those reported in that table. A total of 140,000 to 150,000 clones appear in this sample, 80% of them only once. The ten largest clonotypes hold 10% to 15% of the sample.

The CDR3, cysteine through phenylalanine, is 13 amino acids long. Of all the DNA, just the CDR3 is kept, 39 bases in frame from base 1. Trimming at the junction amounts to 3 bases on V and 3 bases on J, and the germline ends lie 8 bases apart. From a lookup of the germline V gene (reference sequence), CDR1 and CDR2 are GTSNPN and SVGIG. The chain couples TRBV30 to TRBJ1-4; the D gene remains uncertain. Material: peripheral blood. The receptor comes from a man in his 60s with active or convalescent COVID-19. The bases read TGTGCCTGGAGCGTCGGGGCTAATGAAAAACTGTTTTTT. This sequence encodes CAWSVGANEKLFF. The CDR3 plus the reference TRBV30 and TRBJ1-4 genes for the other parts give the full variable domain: SQTIHQWPATLVQPVGSPLSLECTVEGTSNPNLYWYRQAAGRGLQLLFYSVGIGQISSEVPQNLSASRPQDRQFILSSKKLLLSDSGFYLCAWSVGANEKLFFGSGTQLSVL.